Listed here are 7 T cell receptor beta chains from one sample, sequenced in a study of blood T cell repertoires in COVID-19. This table comes from immunoSEQ multiplex PCR, and its TCRdb copy is limited to in-frame clones, with some not included. Of about 220,000 clones in the sample, about 80% were seen once. Sequencing was carried out using peripheral blood. These TCRs come from a woman aged 40 to 49 with active or convalescent COVID-19.

This sequence joins TRBV6-2 or TRBV6-3 and TRBJ2-2; TRBD2 matches at 10 bases. CDR1 is MNHEY, CDR2 SVGEGT, per germline. V was clipped by 1 base and J by 5 bases; unmatched bases: 10. The CDR3 extends over 18 amino acids. The CDR3 reads CASSYFSGLAGDTGELFF. The CDR3 DNA sequence: TGTGCCAGCAGTTACTTCTCAGGGCTAGCGGGAGATACCGGGGAGCTGTTTTTT.

The gene calls are TRBV3-1 (or the pseudogene TRBV3-2) and TRBJ2-4; 7 nucleotides align to TRBD2. Germline V gene data show CDR1 as LGHDT and CDR2 as YNNKEL (reference sequence). Unmatched junction bases numbered 11, after V lost 4 bases and J lost 8 bases. This CDR3 is built from 15 residues. The CDR3 is CASSRGGSLGDIQYF. The CDR3, as DNA: TGTGCCAGCAGCCGGGGGGGGAGCCTTGGGGACATTCAGTACTTC.

The chain is built from TRBV28 and TRBJ2-1; D gene uncertain. Germline V gene lookup returns CDR1 MDHEN and CDR2 SYDVKM. V was cut by 2 bases and J by 3 bases, with 14 bases left in between. This CDR3 region has 16 residues. The chain's CDR3 is CASSLPTVFLYNEQFF. Written as DNA, the CDR3 is TGTGCCAGCAGTTTACCCACAGTGTTCCTCTACAATGAGCAGTTCTTC.

The rearrangement links TRBV29-1 to TRBJ2-5; D gene ambiguous. The CDR3 is 12 amino acids. The V end was cut by 3 bases, the J end by 4 bases, with 9 bases between. Germline CDR1 and CDR2: SQVTM and ANQGSEA. DNA for the CDR3: TGCAGCGTTGATAGAACGGGAGAGACCCAGTACTTC. This encodes CSVDRTGETQYF. Using reference TRBV29-1 and TRBJ2-5 for the parts outside the CDR3, the full variable domain is SAVISQKPSRDICQRGTSLTIQCQVDSQVTMMFWYRQQPGQSLTLIATANQGSEATYESGFVIDKFPISRPNLTFSTLTVSNMSPEDSSIYLCSVDRTGETQYFGPGTRLLVL.

This clone has just one count. The rearrangement joins TRBV6-5 to TRBJ1-2, with TRBD1 matching over 9 bases. The V gene's germline CDR1 is MNHEY and CDR2 SVGAGI. The ends lost 10 bases at V and 5 bases at J; junction bases unmatched: 5. The CDR3 sequence is 12 residues long. CDR3 sequence (DNA): TGTGCCACCAGGACAGGGGATTATGGCTACACCTTC. Protein: CATRTGDYGYTF.

This chain connects TRBV21-1 to TRBJ2-1; the table assigns TRBD1, which was not confirmed against the DNA. TRBV21-1 is flagged as a pseudogene. There are 17 residues in the CDR3. CDR3 DNA sequence: TGTGCCAGCAGCAAAAAGGGCCCCGGGACAGCCCGGGGTGAGCAGTTCTTC. Protein product: CASSKKGPGTARGEQFF.

This chain joins TRBV5-1 and TRBJ2-1; the match to TRBD1 covers 9 bases. The CDR3 is 15 residues long. Germline values: CDR1 SGHRS, CDR2 YFSETQ. V shed 2 bases and J 9 bases; nucleotides not matched to a gene: 9. Written as DNA, the CDR3 is TGCGCCAGCAGCTTACCCGGGACAGGGTTCGTTGAGCAGTTCTTC. Amino acids: CASSLPGTGFVEQFF.